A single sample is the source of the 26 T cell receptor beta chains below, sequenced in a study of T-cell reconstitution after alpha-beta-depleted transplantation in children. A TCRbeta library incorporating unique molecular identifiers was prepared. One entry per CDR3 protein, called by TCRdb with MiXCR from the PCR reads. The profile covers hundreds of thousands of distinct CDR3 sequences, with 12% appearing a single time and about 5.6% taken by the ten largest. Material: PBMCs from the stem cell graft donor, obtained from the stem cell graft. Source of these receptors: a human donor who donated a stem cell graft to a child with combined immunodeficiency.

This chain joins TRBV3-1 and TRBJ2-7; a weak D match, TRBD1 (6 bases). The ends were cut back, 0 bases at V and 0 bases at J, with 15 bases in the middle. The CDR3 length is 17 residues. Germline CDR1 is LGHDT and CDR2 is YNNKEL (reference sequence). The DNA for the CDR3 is TGTGCCAGCAGCCAAGATAGGTTCTTGGACAGCTCCTACGAGCAGTACTTC. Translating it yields CASSQDRFLDSSYEQYF.

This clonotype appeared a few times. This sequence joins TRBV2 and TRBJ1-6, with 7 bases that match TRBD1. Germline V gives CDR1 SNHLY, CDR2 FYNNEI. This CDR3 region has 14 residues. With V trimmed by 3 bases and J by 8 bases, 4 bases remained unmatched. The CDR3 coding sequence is TGTGCCAGCAGTGACTTCGGGACAGATTCACCCCTCCACTTT. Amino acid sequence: CASSDFGTDSPLHF.

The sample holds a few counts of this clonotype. The CDR3 sequence is CASSPRTGGSTGELFF. The CDR3 nucleotides read TGTGCCAGCAGTCCGCGGACAGGGGGAAGTACGGGGGAGCTGTTTTTT. The chain joins TRBV12-3 or TRBV12-4 to TRBJ2-2; 10 positions agree with TRBD1. CDR3 length: 16 amino acids. V gave up 5 bases and J gave up 8 bases; unmatched junction bases: 11.

Written as DNA, the CDR3 is TGTGCCAGCAGGTTCTCCCGTGAGCAGTTCTTC. It codes for CASRFSREQFF. The V gene is TRBV12-3 or TRBV12-4, the J gene TRBJ2-1; no reliable D call. Between the trimmed V and J ends, which lost 6 bases and 9 bases, there was a span of 9 bases. This CDR3 comprises 11 residues.

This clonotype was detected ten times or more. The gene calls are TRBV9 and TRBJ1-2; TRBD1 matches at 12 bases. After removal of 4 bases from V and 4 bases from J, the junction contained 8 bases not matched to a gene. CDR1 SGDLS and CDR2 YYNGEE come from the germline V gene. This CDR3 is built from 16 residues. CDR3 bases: TGTGCCAGCAGCCCTGGGACAGGGGGCGCGGGCTATGGCTACACCTTC. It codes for CASSPGTGGAGYGYTF. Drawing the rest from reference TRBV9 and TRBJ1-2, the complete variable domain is DSGVTQTPKHLITATGQRVTLRCSPRSGDLSVYWYQQSLDQGLQFLIQYYNGEERAKGNILERFSAQQFPDLHSELNLSSLELGDSALYFCASSPGTGGAGYGYTFGSGTRLTVV.

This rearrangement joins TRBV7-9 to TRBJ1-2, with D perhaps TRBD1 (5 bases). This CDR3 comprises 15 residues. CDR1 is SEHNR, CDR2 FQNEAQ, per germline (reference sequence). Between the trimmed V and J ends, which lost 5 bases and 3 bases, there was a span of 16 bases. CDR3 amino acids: CASSASRVADYGYTF. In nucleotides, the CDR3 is TGTGCCAGCAGCGCTAGCAGGGTGGCGGACTATGGCTACACCTTC.

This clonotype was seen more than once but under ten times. This CDR3 is CASSFGQGGSHTQYF. CDR3 coding DNA: TGCGCCAGCAGCTTCGGACAGGGGGGGAGTCATACGCAGTATTTT. This chain links TRBV5-1 with TRBJ2-3, with 10 bases that match TRBD1. The CDR3 is 15 amino acids. V was pared by 2 bases and J by 7 bases, with 7 bases of the junction left unmatched. Germline V CDR1 and CDR2: SGHRS, YFSETQ.

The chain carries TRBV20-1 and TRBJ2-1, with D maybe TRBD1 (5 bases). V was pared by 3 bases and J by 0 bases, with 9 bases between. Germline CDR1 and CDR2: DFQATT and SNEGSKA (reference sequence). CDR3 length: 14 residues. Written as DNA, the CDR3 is TGCAGTGCTAGCAGACAGTTCTCCTACAATGAGCAGTTCTTC. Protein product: CSASRQFSYNEQFF.

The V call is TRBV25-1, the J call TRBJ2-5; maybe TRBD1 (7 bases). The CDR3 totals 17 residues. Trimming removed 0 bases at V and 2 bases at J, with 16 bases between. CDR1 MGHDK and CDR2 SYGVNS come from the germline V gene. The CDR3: CASSEYWRDSLQETQYF. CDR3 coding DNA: TGTGCCAGCAGTGAATATTGGAGGGACAGCTTACAAGAGACCCAGTACTTC.

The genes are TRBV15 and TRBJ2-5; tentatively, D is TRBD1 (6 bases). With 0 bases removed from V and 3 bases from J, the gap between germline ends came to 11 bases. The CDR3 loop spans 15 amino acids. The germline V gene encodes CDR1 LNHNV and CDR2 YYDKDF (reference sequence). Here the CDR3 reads CATSRDRAGEETQYF. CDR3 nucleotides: TGTGCCACCAGCAGAGATCGGGCAGGGGAAGAGACCCAGTACTTC.

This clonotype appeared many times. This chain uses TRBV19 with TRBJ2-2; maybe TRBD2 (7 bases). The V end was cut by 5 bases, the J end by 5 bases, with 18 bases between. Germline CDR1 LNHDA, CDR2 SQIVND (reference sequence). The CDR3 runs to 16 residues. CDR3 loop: CASSPLGGQLTGELFF. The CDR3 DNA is TGTGCCAGTAGTCCTCTCGGGGGGCAACTTACCGGGGAGCTGTTTTTT.

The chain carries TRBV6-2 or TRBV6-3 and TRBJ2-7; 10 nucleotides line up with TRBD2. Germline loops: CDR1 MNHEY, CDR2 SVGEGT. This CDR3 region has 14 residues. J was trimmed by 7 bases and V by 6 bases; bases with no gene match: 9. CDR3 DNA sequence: TGTGCCAGCAGACCGGGACTAGCGTTCATGGAGCAGTACTTC. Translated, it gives CASRPGLAFMEQYF.

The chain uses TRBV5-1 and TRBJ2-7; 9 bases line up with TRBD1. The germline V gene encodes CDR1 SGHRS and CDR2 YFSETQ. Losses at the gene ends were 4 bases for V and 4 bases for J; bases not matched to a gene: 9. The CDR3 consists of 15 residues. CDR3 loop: CASSLSGTGYYEQYF. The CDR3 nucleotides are TGCGCCAGCAGCCTGTCCGGGACAGGGTATTACGAGCAGTACTTC.

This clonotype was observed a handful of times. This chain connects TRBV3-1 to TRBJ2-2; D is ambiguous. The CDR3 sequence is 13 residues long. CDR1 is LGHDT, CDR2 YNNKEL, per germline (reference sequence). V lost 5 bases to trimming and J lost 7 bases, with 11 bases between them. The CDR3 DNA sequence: TGTGCCAGCAGCTCAGTTGGTGGCGGGGAGCTGTTTTTT. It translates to CASSSVGGGELFF.

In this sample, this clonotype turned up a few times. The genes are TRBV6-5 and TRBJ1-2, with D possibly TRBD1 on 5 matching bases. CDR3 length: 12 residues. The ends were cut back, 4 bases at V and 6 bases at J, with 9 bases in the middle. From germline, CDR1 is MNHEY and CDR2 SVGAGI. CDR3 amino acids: CASSFGGDGYTF. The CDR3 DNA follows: TGTGCCAGCAGTTTTGGGGGAGATGGCTACACCTTC.

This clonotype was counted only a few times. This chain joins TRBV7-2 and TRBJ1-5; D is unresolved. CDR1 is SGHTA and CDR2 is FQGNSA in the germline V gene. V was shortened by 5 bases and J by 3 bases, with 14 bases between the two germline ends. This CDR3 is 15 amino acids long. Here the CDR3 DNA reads TGTGCCAGCAGCCCCGGTCAGTTCGTCAATCAGCCCCAGCATTTT. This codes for CASSPGQFVNQPQHF.

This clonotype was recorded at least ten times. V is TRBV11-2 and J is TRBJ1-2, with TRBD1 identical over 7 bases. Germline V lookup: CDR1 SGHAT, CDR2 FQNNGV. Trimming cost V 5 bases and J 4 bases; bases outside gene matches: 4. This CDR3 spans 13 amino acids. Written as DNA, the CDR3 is TGTGCCAGCAGCCTCGGGGACAGCTATGGCTACACCTTC. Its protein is CASSLGDSYGYTF.

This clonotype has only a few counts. For the CDR3, the DNA is TGTGCCAGCAGCTTAGCGAGGCTAGATACGCAGTATTTT. Translation: CASSLARLDTQYF. This chain uses TRBV7-2 with TRBJ2-3; no firm D call. This CDR3 region has 13 residues. CDR1 and CDR2 from the germline V gene are SGHTA and FQGNSA. With 0 bases removed from V and 5 bases from J, the gap between germline ends came to 6 bases.

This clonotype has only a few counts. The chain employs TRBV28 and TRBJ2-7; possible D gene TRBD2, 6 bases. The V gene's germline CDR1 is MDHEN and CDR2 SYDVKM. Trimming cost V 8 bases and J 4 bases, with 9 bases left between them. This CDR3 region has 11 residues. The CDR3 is CASGGNYEQYF. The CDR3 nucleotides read TGTGCCAGCGGGGGGAATTACGAGCAGTACTTC.

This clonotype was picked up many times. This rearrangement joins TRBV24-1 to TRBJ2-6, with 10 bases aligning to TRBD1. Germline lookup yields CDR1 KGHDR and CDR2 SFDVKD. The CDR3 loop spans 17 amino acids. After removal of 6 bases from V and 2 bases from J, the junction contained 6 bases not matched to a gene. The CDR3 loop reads CATSTGQGMTGANVLTF. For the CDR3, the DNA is TGTGCCACCAGTACGGGACAGGGGATGACTGGGGCCAACGTCCTGACTTTC.

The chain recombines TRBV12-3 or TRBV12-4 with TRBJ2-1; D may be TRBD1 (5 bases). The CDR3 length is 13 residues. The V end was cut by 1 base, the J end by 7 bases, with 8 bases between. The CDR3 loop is CASSLGRVNEQFF. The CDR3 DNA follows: TGTGCCAGCAGTTTAGGCAGGGTTAATGAGCAGTTCTTC.

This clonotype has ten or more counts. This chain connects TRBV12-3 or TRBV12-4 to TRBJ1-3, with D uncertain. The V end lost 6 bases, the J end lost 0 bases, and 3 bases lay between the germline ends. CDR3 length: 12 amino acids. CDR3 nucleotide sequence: TGTGCCAGCAGATCCTCTGGAAACACCATATATTTT. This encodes CASRSSGNTIYF.

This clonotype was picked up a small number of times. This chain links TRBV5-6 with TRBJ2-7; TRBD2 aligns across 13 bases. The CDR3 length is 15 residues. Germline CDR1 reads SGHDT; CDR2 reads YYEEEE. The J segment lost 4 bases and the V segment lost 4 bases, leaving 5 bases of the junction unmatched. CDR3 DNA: TGTGCCAGCAGCAAGGGACTAGCGGGGATTTACGAGCAGTACTTC. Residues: CASSKGLAGIYEQYF.

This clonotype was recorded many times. The chain's CDR3 is CAWSKDRSTANVLTF. In DNA, the CDR3 is TGTGCCTGGAGTAAGGACCGCTCCACGGCCAACGTCCTGACTTTC. The genes are TRBV30 and TRBJ2-6; no clear D. Germline V gene data show CDR1 as GTSNPN and CDR2 as SVGIG (reference sequence). The CDR3 covers 15 residues. V lost 2 bases to trimming and J lost 6 bases, with 14 bases between them.

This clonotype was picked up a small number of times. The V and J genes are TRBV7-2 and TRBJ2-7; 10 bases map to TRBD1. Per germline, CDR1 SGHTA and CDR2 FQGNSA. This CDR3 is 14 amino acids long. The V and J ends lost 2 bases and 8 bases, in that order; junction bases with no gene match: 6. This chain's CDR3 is CASSLSGTGEKQYF. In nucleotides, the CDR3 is TGTGCCAGCAGCTTATCGGGGACAGGGGAGAAGCAGTACTTC.

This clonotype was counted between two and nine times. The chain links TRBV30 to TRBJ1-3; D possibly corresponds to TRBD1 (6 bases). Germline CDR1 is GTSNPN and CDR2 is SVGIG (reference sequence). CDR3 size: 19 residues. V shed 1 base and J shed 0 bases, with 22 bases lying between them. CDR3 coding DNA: TGTGCCTGGAGTGCGTTCGGGGGACACCGAAGGAGCTCTGGAAACACCATATATTTT. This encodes CAWSAFGGHRRSSGNTIYF.